One sample yielded the 23 T cell receptor beta chains listed below, sequenced in a study of T cell repertoires in cytomegalovirus infection. Each CDR3 protein gets one entry after TCRdb re-called the reads with MiXCR. The sample lists roughly 630,000 distinct CDR3 sequences; 20% to 30% were seen once. Sequenced material: CD8+ T cells from PBMCs. These receptors originate from a human donor in good health (CMV status not recorded). Some clones in this sample may be carry-over from other donors' samples.

This clonotype occurred many times. The V and J genes are TRBV7-2 and TRBJ2-3; D is ambiguous. Germline values: CDR1 SGHTA, CDR2 FQGNSA. The CDR3 is 15 amino acids. The ends were cut back, 1 base at V and 1 base at J, with 9 bases in the middle. CDR3 protein: CASSLGWSGTDTQYF. CDR3 DNA: TGTGCCAGCAGCTTAGGTTGGTCGGGCACAGATACGCAGTATTTT.

This clonotype has just a few counts. CDR3 residues: CSGGWDTNYGYTF. The CDR3 DNA follows: TGCAGCGGGGGCTGGGACACTAACTATGGCTACACCTTC. The chain has TRBV29-1 and TRBJ1-2; weak D call: TRBD1 (6 bases). V was shortened by 7 bases and J by 0 bases, with 12 bases between the two germline ends. The CDR3 covers 13 residues. CDR1 and CDR2 from the germline V gene are SQVTM and ANQGSEA. The full variable domain, its missing parts supplied by reference TRBV29-1 and TRBJ1-2, is SAVISQKPSRDICQRGTSLTIQCQVDSQVTMMFWYRQQPGQSLTLIATANQGSEATYESGFVIDKFPISRPNLTFSTLTVSNMSPEDSSIYLCSGGWDTNYGYTFGSGTRLTVV.

About this clonotype: The final CDR3 position lacks the conserved phenylalanine or tryptophan, pointing to a likely read error. The J gene is TRBJ2-2, the V gene TRBV12-3 or TRBV12-4; D is unresolved. V was pared by 7 bases and J by 5 bases, with 5 bases between. The CDR3 runs to 11 residues. DNA of the CDR3: TGTGCCAGCATTAGAACCGGGGAGCTGTTTGTT. Amino acid sequence: CASIRTGELFV.

The table lists this clonotype with a few counts. This rearrangement joins TRBV29-1 to TRBJ2-3; 7 bases fit TRBD1. CDR3 length: 16 amino acids. Germline V gives CDR1 SQVTM, CDR2 ANQGSEA. The J segment lost 0 bases and the V segment lost 3 bases, leaving 9 bases of the junction unmatched. The CDR3, as DNA: TGCAGCGTTGACGGGTTCGACAGGGAAAGCACAGATACGCAGTATTTT. The encoded protein is CSVDGFDRESTDTQYF.

This chain uses TRBV4-2 with TRBJ2-3; D is uncertain. The ends were cut back, 4 bases at V and 4 bases at J, with 18 bases in the middle. Germline CDR1 is LGHNA and CDR2 is YNFKEQ. The length of the CDR3 is 16 residues. As DNA, the CDR3 is TGTGCCAGCAGCCCGATTCCTTATGGCGGCGCAGATACGCAGTATTTT. Encoded protein: CASSPIPYGGADTQYF.

This clonotype was counted only a few times. V is TRBV29-1 and J is TRBJ2-2, with TRBD1 matching 9 bases. The J segment lost 5 bases and the V segment lost 6 bases, leaving 4 bases of the junction unmatched. CDR3 length: 13 residues. Germline V CDR1 and CDR2: SQVTM, ANQGSEA. The CDR3 bases are TGCAGCGTCGGACAGGGGAGGACCGGGGAGCTGTTTTTT. Residues: CSVGQGRTGELFF.

V is TRBV4-3 and J is TRBJ1-6, with unresolved D. Trimming cost V 0 bases and J 4 bases, with 10 bases left between them. This CDR3 is built from 16 residues. CDR1 is LGHNA, CDR2 YSLEER, per germline. CDR3 DNA sequence: TGCGCCAGCAGCCAAGATGGTCAGGCGTATAATTCACCCCTCCACTTT. Encoded protein: CASSQDGQAYNSPLHF.

The chain links TRBV7-9 to TRBJ2-1, with D perhaps matching TRBD2 (6 bases). V was trimmed by 6 bases and J by 4 bases, leaving 16 bases between them. CDR3 length: 15 amino acids. Germline V gene sequence: CDR1 SEHNR, CDR2 FQNEAQ (reference sequence). The CDR3 region is CASRSDRGVYNEQFF. CDR3 DNA sequence: TGTGCCAGCAGGTCGGACCGCGGGGTATACAATGAGCAGTTCTTC.

This clonotype was detected only a few times. The CDR3 here is CSAKVGTEAFF. The CDR3 nucleotides read TGCAGTGCTAAGGTTGGGACTGAAGCTTTCTTT. This chain joins TRBV20-1 and TRBJ1-1; D call uncertain. CDR3 length: 11 amino acids. The germline gives CDR1 DFQATT, CDR2 SNEGSKA (reference sequence). V shed 4 bases and J shed 5 bases, with 8 bases lying between them.

The chain combines TRBV18 with TRBJ2-7; 9 bases fit TRBD1. The CDR3 consists of 14 residues. V lost 6 bases, J lost 3 bases, and 6 bases stayed unmatched. Per germline, CDR1 KGHSH and CDR2 LQKENI. The CDR3 reads CASSPAGQGYEQYV. Here the CDR3 DNA reads TGTGCCAGCTCCCCAGCGGGACAGGGCTACGAGCAGTACGTC.

This clonotype was seen at least ten times. The chain combines TRBV7-6 with TRBJ2-2; D remains unclear. V was pared by 4 bases and J by 6 bases, with 9 bases between. The CDR3 has 13 amino acids. Germline V gene sequence: CDR1 SGHVS, CDR2 FNYEAQ. The CDR3 sequence: CASSSSVAGELFF. The DNA of the CDR3 is TGTGCCAGCAGCTCATCGGTAGCCGGGGAGCTGTTTTTT.

The chain combines TRBV15 with TRBJ1-6; D is unresolved. Germline lookup yields CDR1 LNHNV and CDR2 YYDKDF (reference sequence). The CDR3 has 17 amino acids. The germline V and J ends were trimmed by 0 bases and 13 bases, with 22 bases remaining between them. This chain's CDR3 is CATSRDRAGHTGDPLHF. CDR3 DNA sequence: TGTGCCACCAGCAGAGATAGAGCGGGCCACACGGGAGATCCCCTCCACTTT.

In its sample, this clonotype was seen many times. The chain is built from TRBV7-6 and TRBJ2-7; TRBD1 matches 8 bases. This CDR3 region has 14 residues. From germline, CDR1 is SGHVS and CDR2 FNYEAQ. V was clipped by 2 bases and J by 3 bases; unmatched bases: 3. The CDR3 DNA reads TGTGCCAGCAGCTTATCCAGGGGGCTCTACGAGCAGTACGTC. Translating gives CASSLSRGLYEQYV.

This clonotype was found a few times. The rearrangement joins TRBV5-6 to TRBJ2-1; no clear D gene. The germline V gene encodes CDR1 SGHDT and CDR2 YYEEEE. The CDR3 consists of 14 residues. V gave up 0 bases and J gave up 4 bases, with 8 bases separating them. Here the CDR3 DNA reads TGTGCCAGCAGCTTGGAACGACGGTACAATGAGCAGTTCTTC. It encodes CASSLERRYNEQFF.

In this sample, this clonotype turned up a few times. The chain couples TRBV7-6 to TRBJ2-7, with 8 bases matching TRBD1. The CDR3 covers 15 residues. CDR1 is SGHVS and CDR2 is FNYEAQ in the germline V gene. The V and J ends lost 1 base and 7 bases, in that order; junction bases with no gene match: 9. In nucleotides, the CDR3 is TGTGCCAGCAGCTTAGGGACAGGGCCAAAGGGGGAGCAGTACTTC. It codes for CASSLGTGPKGEQYF.

Only a few counts were recorded for this clonotype. This chain joins TRBV28 and TRBJ2-1, with D unresolved. CDR1 is MDHEN and CDR2 is SYDVKM in the germline V gene. This CDR3 contains 13 residues. V was cut by 6 bases and J by 8 bases, with 14 bases left in between. In DNA, the CDR3 is TGTGCCAGCAGAGATCCGGCCGCGTATGAGCAGTTCTTC. Protein: CASRDPAAYEQFF.

This clonotype was observed a few times. The rearrangement uses TRBV2 and TRBJ1-2, with 8 bases identical to TRBD1. The CDR3 length is 14 residues. Germline assignment: CDR1 SNHLY and CDR2 FYNNEI. With 6 bases clipped from V and 6 bases from J, the junction kept 9 bases outside the gene matches. CDR3 loop: CASRLQGAQDGYTF. CDR3 bases: TGTGCCAGCAGACTCCAGGGGGCGCAGGATGGCTACACCTTC.

This clonotype appeared many times. CDR3 sequence (DNA): TGTGCCAGCAGCCCCGGACAGGGAAATTTGTTCTCCGGGGAGCTGTTTTTT. As protein: CASSPGQGNLFSGELFF. V and J are TRBV7-6 and TRBJ2-2, with 8 bases lining up with TRBD1. Per the germline V gene, CDR1 is SGHVS and CDR2 is FNYEAQ. The V and J ends lost 5 bases and 6 bases, in that order; junction bases with no gene match: 14. The CDR3 sequence is 17 residues long.

The table lists this clonotype with a few counts. The gene calls are TRBV6-6 and TRBJ2-5; TRBD2 might be the D (5 bases). V shed 1 base and J shed 5 bases, with 5 bases lying between them. Germline CDR1 and CDR2: MNHNY and SVGAGI (reference sequence). This CDR3 spans 12 amino acids. The CDR3 sequence: CASSYLAETQYF. In nucleotides, the CDR3 is TGTGCCAGCAGTTACTTAGCGGAGACCCAGTACTTC.

This clonotype was counted a few times. The chain carries TRBV13 and TRBJ2-7, with D unresolved. V lost 5 bases to trimming and J lost 6 bases, with 17 bases between them. CDR3 size: 14 residues. In germline, CDR1 is PRHDT, CDR2 FYEKMQ (reference sequence). The CDR3 DNA is TGTGCCAGCAGCCCGGCAAGGCGACTCGGCGAGCAGTACTTC. Protein sequence: CASSPARRLGEQYF.

The genes are TRBV27 and TRBJ1-1; D call uncertain. There are 12 residues in the CDR3. V was trimmed by 3 bases and J by 7 bases, leaving 9 bases between them. The V gene's germline CDR1 is MNHEY and CDR2 SMNVEV (reference sequence). Here the CDR3 DNA reads TGTGCCAGCAGTTTCGGGTGGGGTGAAGCTTTCTTT. Protein: CASSFGWGEAFF.

Ten or more counts support this clonotype. This chain links TRBV6-5 with TRBJ1-1, with 7 nucleotides matching TRBD1. CDR1 and CDR2 (germline): MNHEY, SVGAGI. J was trimmed by 5 bases and V by 4 bases; bases with no gene match: 4. The CDR3 is made up of 13 amino acids. Here the CDR3 DNA reads TGTGCCAGCAGTTCAGGGGGTACAACTGAAGCTTTCTTT. Its protein product is CASSSGGTTEAFF.

This clonotype came up a few times. The chain carries TRBV5-6 and TRBJ2-1; tentatively, D is TRBD1 or TRBD2 (6 bases each). Germline CDR1 and CDR2: SGHDT and YYEEEE. V lost 2 bases, J lost 7 bases, and 13 bases lay in between. The CDR3 totals 14 residues. The DNA for the CDR3 is TGTGCCAGCAGCTTAGGGGGGCGAACGAATGAGCAGTTCTTC. This codes for CASSLGGRTNEQFF.